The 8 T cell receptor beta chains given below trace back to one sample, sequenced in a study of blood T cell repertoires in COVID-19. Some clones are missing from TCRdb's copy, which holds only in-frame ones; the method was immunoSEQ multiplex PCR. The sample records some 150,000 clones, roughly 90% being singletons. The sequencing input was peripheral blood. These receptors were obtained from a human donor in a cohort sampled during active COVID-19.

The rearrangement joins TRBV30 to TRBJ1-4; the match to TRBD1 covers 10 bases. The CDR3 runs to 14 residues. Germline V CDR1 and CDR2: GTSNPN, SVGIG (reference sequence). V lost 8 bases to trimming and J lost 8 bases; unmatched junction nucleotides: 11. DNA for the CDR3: TGTGCCGGAACCCCGGGACAGGGGAGGGAAAAACTGTTTTTT. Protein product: CAGTPGQGREKLFF.

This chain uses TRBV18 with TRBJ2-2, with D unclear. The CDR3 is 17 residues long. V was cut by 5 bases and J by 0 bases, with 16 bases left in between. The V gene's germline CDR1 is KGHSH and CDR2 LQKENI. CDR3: CASSFTLGFSNTGELFF. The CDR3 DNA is TGTGCCAGCTCATTTACCCTAGGCTTCTCGAACACCGGGGAGCTGTTTTTT.

The CDR3 sequence: CATSRDWGESQHF. Here the CDR3 DNA reads TGTGCCACCAGCAGAGATTGGGGAGAGTCCCAGCATTTT. This chain uses TRBV15 with TRBJ1-5; D gene uncertain. CDR1 is LNHNV and CDR2 is YYDKDF in the germline V gene (reference sequence). This CDR3 spans 13 amino acids. Between the trimmed V and J ends, which lost 0 bases and 11 bases, there was a span of 11 bases.

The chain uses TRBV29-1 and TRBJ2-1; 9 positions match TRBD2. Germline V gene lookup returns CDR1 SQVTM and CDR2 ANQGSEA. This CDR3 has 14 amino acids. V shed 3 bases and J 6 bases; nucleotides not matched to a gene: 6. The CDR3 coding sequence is TGCAGCGTTGATCCCGGGACTAGCTCCAATGAGCAGTTCTTC. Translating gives CSVDPGTSSNEQFF.

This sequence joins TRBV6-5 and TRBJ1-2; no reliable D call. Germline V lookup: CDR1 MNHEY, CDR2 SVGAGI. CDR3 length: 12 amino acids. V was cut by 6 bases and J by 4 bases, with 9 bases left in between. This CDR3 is CASRSRSYGYTF. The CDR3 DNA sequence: TGTGCCAGCAGAAGCAGGTCCTATGGCTACACCTTC.

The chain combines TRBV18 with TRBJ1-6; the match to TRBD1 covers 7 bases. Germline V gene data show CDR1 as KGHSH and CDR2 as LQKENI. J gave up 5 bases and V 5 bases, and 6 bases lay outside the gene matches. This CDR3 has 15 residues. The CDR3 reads CASSSRQGDNSPLHF. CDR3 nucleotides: TGTGCCAGCTCAAGCCGACAGGGTGATAATTCACCCCTCCACTTT. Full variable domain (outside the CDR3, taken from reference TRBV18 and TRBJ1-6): NAGVMQNPRHLVRRRGQEARLRCSPMKGHSHVYWYRQLPEEGLKFMVYLQKENIIDESGMPKERFSAEFPKEGPSILRIQQVVRGDSAAYFCASSSRQGDNSPLHFGNGTRLTVT.

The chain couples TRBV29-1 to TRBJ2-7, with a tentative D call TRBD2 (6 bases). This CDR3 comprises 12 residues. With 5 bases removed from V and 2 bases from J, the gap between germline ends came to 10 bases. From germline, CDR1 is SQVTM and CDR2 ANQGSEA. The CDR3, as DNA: TGCAGCGTTCGGGGGATCCCCTACGAGCAGTACTTC. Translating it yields CSVRGIPYEQYF.

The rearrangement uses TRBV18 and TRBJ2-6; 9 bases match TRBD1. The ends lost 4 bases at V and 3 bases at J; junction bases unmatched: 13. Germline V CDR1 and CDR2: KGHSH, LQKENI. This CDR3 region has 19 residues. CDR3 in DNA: TGTGCCAGCTCACTGCGACGGGACAGGGTCAGTCTTGGGGCCAACGTCCTGACTTTC. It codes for CASSLRRDRVSLGANVLTF.